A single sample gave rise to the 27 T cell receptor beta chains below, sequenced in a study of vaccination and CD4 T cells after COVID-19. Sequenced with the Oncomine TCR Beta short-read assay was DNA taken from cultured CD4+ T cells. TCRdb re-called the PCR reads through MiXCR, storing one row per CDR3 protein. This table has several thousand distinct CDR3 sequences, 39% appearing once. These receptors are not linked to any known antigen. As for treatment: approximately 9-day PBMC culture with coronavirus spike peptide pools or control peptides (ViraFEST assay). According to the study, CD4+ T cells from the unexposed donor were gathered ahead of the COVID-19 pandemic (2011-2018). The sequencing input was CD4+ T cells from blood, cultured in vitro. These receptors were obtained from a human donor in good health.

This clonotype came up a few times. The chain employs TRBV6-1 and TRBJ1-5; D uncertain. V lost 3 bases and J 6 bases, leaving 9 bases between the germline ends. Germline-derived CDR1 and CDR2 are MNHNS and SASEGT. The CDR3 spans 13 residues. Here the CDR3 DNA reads TGTGCCAGCAGTGACCAGGAGGGTCAGCCCCAGCATTTT. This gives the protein CASSDQEGQPQHF.

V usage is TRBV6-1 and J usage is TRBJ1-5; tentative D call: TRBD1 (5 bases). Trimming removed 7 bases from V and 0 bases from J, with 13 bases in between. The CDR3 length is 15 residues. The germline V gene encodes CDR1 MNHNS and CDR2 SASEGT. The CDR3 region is CASIHRGNSNQPQHF. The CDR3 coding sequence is TGTGCCAGCATCCACCGGGGGAATAGCAATCAGCCCCAGCATTTT.

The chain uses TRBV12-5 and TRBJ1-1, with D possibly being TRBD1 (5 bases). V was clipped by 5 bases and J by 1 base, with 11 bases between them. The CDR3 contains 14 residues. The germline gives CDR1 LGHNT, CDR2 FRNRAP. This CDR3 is CASGPGTSNTEAFF. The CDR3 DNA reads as TGTGCTAGTGGTCCCGGGACGTCGAACACTGAAGCTTTCTTT.

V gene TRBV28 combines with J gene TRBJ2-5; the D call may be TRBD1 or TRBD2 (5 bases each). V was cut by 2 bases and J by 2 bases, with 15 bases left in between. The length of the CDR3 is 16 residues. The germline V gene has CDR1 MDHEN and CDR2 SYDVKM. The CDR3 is CASSLIFGTGQETQYF. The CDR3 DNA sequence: TGTGCCAGCAGTTTAATTTTCGGGACGGGACAAGAGACCCAGTACTTC.

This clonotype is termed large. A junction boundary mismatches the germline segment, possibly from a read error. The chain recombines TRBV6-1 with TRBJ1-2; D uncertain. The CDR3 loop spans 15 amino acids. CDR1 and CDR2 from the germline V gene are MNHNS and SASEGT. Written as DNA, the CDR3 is TGTGCCAGCAGCGATAAAATCCGCACTAATTATGGCTACACCTTC. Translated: CASSDKIRTNYGYTF.

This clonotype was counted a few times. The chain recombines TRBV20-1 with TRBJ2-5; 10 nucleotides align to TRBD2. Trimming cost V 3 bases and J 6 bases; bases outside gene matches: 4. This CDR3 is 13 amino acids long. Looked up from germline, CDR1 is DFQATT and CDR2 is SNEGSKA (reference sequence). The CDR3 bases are TGCAGTGCTAGCCAGCGGGGGGGAAAGACCCAGTACTTC. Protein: CSASQRGGKTQYF.

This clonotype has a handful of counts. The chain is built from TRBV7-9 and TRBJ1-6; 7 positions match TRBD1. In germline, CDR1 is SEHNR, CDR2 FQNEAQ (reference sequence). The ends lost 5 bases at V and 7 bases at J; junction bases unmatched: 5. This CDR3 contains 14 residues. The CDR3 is CASSLGTENSPLHF. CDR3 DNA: TGTGCCAGCAGCCTCGGGACAGAGAATTCACCCCTCCACTTT.

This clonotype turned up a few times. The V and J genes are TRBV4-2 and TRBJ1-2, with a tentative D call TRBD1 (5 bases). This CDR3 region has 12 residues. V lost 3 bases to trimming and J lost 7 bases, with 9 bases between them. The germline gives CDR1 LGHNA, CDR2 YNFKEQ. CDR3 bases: TGTGCCAGCAGCCACTGGGGCTCTGGCTACACCTTC. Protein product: CASSHWGSGYTF.

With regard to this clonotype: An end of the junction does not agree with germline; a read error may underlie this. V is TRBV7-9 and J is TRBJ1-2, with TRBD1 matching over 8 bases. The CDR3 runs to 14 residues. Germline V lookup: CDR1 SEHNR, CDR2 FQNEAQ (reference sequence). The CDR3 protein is CASSLTGGLYGYTF. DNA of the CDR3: TGCGCCAGCAGCTTAACAGGGGGTTTGTATGGCTACACCTTC.

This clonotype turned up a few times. The CDR3, as DNA: TGCCGCCAGGGGTCAGCGGGGGGATTTGGCACTGAAGCTTTCTTT. Its translation is CRQGSAGGFGTEAFF. V usage is TRBV20-1 and J usage is TRBJ1-1; D perhaps matches TRBD1 (6 bases). There are 15 residues in the CDR3. Germline values: CDR1 DFQATT, CDR2 SNEGSKA (reference sequence).

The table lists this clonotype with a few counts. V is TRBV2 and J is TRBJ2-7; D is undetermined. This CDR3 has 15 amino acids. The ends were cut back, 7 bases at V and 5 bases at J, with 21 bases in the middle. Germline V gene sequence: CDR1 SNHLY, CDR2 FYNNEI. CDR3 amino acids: CASIPASEVTDEQYF. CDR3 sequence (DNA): TGTGCCAGCATACCCGCATCAGAGGTTACGGACGAGCAGTACTTC. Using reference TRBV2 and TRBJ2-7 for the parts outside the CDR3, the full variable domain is EPEVTQTPSHQVTQMGQEVILRCVPISNHLYFYWYRQILGQKVEFLVSFYNNEISEKSEIFDDQFSVERPDGSNFTLKIRSTKLEDSAMYFCASIPASEVTDEQYFGPGTRLTVT.

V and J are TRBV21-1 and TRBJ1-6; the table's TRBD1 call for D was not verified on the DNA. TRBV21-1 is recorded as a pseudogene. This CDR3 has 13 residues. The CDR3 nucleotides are TGTGCCAGCAGCAAAGCTGGGGGTTCACCCCTCCACTTT. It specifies CASSKAGGSPLHF.

This chain's CDR3 is CASSYSTGTGVSGELFF. In DNA form, the CDR3 reads TGTGCCAGCAGTTACTCGACGGGGACAGGGGTATCCGGGGAGCTGTTTTTT. The J gene is TRBJ2-2, the V gene TRBV6-5; 10 bases map to TRBD1. The junction had 7 bases not matched to a gene; V was cut back by 0 bases and J by 6 bases. Germline V gene data show CDR1 as MNHEY and CDR2 as SVGAGI. There are 17 residues in the CDR3.

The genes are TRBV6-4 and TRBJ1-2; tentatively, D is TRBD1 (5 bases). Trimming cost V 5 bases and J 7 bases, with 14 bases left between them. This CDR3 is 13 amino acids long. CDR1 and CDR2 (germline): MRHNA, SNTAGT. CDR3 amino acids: CASSSTDFGGYTF. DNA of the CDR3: TGTGCCAGCAGTTCGACAGATTTCGGTGGCTACACCTTC.

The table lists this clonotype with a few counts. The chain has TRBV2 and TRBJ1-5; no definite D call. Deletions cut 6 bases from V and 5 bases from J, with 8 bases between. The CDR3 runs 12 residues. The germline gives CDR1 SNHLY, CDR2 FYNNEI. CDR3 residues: CASSAEYQPQHF. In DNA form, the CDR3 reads TGTGCCAGCAGCGCTGAATATCAGCCCCAGCATTTT.

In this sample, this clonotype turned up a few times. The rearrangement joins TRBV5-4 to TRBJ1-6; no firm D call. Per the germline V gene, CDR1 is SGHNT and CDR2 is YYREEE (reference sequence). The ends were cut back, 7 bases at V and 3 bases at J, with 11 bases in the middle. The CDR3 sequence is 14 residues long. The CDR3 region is CASRREGYNSPLHF. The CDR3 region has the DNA TGTGCCAGCCGGAGGGAGGGCTATAATTCACCCCTCCACTTT.

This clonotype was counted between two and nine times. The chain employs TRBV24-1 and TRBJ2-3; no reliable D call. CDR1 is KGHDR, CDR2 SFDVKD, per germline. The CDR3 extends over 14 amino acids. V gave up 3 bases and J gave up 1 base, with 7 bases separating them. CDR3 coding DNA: TGTGCCACCAGTGATCCCTCTGGCACAGATACGCAGTATTTT. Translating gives CATSDPSGTDTQYF.

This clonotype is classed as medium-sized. The CDR3 loop reads CATYLTGRTEAFF. The CDR3 nucleotides are TGTGCCACTTACTTGACAGGGAGGACTGAAGCTTTCTTT. This chain links TRBV24-1 with TRBJ1-1; 7 bases are a match to TRBD1. With 10 bases clipped from V and 5 bases from J, the junction kept 9 bases outside the gene matches. Per the germline V gene, CDR1 is KGHDR and CDR2 is SFDVKD. CDR3 size: 13 residues.

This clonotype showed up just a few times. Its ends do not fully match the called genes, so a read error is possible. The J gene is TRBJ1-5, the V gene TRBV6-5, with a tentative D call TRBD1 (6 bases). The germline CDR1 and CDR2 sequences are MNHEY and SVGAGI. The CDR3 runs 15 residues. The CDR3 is CASSYSQGSNQPQHF. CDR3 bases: TGTGCCAGCAGCTACTCCCAGGGGAGCAATCAGCCCCAGCATTTT.

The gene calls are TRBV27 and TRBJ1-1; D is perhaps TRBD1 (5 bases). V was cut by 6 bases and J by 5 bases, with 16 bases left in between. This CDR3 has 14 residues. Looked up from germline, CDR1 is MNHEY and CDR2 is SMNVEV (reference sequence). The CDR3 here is CASSTPGLGTEAFF. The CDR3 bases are TGTGCCAGCAGCACCCCAGGGCTAGGAACTGAAGCTTTCTTT.

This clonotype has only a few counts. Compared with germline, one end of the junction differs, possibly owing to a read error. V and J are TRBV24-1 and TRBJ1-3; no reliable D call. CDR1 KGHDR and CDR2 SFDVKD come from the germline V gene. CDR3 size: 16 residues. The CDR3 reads CASSYGPGESGNTIYF. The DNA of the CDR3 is TGTGCCAGCAGTTACGGTCCCGGTGAGAGTGGAAACACCATATATTTT.

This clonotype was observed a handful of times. In nucleotides, the CDR3 is TGTGCCAGCAGTTTAAGCACCTCCTCCGGGCCCTCGGCCTACGAGCAGTACTTC. Residues: CASSLSTSSGPSAYEQYF. This chain joins TRBV27 and TRBJ2-7; D unresolved. This CDR3 is built from 18 residues. The V end lost 2 bases, the J end lost 2 bases, and 22 bases lay between the germline ends. CDR1 and CDR2 (germline): MNHEY, SMNVEV (reference sequence).

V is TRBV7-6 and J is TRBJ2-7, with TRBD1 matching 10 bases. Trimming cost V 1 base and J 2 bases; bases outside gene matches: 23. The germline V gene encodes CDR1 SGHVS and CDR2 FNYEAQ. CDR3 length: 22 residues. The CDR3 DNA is TGTGCCAGCAGCTTAGAATCCCTGTCGGGACAGGGGAGTAATTGGGTAACCTACGAGCAGTACTTC. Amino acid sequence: CASSLESLSGQGSNWVTYEQYF.

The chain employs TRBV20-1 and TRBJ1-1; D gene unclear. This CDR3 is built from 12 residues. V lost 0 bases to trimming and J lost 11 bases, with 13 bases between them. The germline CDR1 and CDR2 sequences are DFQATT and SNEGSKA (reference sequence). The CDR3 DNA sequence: TGCAGTGCTAGAGATCCGGAAGGGCGGGCTTTCTTT. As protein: CSARDPEGRAFF.

The chain's CDR3 is CASRWTGANYGYTF. The CDR3 DNA is TGTGCCAGTAGGTGGACAGGGGCGAACTATGGCTACACCTTC. The chain has TRBV19 and TRBJ1-2; 9 nucleotides line up with TRBD1. Germline-derived CDR1 and CDR2 are LNHDA and SQIVND (reference sequence). The CDR3 length is 14 residues. The trim removed 6 bases at V and 2 bases at J, leaving 4 bases unmatched.

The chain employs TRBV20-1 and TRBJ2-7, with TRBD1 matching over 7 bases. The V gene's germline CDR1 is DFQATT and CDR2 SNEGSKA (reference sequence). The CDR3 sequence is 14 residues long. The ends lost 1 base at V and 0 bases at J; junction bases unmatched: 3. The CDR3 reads CSARAGDSSYEQYF. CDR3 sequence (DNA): TGCAGTGCTAGAGCCGGGGACAGCTCCTACGAGCAGTACTTC.

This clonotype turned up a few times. CDR3 sequence (DNA): TGTGCCAGCACTCGGGACAGTCTCTACGAGCAGTACTTC. Protein product: CASTRDSLYEQYF. V gene TRBV6-1 combines with J gene TRBJ2-7; 7 nucleotides match TRBD1. CDR1 is MNHNS, CDR2 SASEGT, per germline. This CDR3 has 13 amino acids. V gave up 7 bases and J gave up 3 bases; unmatched junction bases: 6.